The rows below give T cell receptor beta chains drawn from one sample of a study of blood T cell repertoires in COVID-19. Only in-frame clones appear in the TCRdb table, and some are missing; sequencing was by immunoSEQ multiplex PCR. Seen here are 250,000 or so clones, approximately 80% observed once, and the top ten hold 4% to 5%. Sequenced sample: peripheral blood. Receptors were obtained from a man aged 55 to 69 with acute or convalescent COVID-19. The CDR3 runs from the conserved cysteine through the conserved F or W. The order of the fields is clone size, V gene, J gene, D gene, CDR3 DNA, CDR3 protein. A D gene is named only where the DNA matches it firmly. Part of the rows lack a size; the others show once, few, many or a class for expanded clones.

size: -
V: TRBV30
J: TRBJ1-2
D: TRBD1
DNA: TGTGCCTGGAGTAGGGACAGGGCCATGGACTATGGCTACACCTTC
CDR3: CAWSRDRAMDYGYTF

size: -
V: TRBV18
J: TRBJ1-4
D: TRBD1
DNA: TGTGCCAGCTCACCGACAGGGTCTTATGAAAAACTGTTTTTT
CDR3: CASSPTGSYEKLFF

size: -
V: TRBV6-6
J: TRBJ1-5
D: -
DNA: TGTGCCAGCAGAGGACAGCCCAATAGCAATCAGCCCCAGCATTTT
CDR3: CASRGQPNSNQPQHF

size: -
V: TRBV10-3
J: TRBJ1-2
D: -
DNA: TGTGCCATCAGTCCACAACAAGGACAGAGATCGGAAGAGGGCTACACCTTC
CDR3: CAISPQQGQRSEEGYTF

size: -
V: TRBV18
J: TRBJ2-5
D: TRBD1
DNA: TGTGCCAGCTCACCCCAGGGGGCCCAAGAGACCCAGTACTTC
CDR3: CASSPQGAQETQYF

size: -
V: TRBV4-1
J: TRBJ1-2
D: -
DNA: TGCGCCAGCAGCCAAGAAAACTCACGCTATGGCTACACCTTC
CDR3: CASSQENSRYGYTF

size: -
V: TRBV11-3
J: TRBJ2-2
D: TRBD2
DNA: TGTGCCAGCAGCTTAGGCCCGACGGAGGGACTAGGGAACACCGGGGAGCTGTTTTTT
CDR3: CASSLGPTEGLGNTGELFF

size: -
V: TRBV9
J: TRBJ1-5
D: TRBD1
DNA: TGTGCCAGCAGCGACAGGGGAGGTCAGCCCCAGCATTTT
CDR3: CASSDRGGQPQHF

size: -
V: TRBV18
J: TRBJ1-1
D: TRBD1
DNA: TGTGTCAGCTCACCTGGGACAGGGGGAATTAACACTGAAGCTTTCTTT
CDR3: CVSSPGTGGINTEAFF

size: -
V: TRBV5-4
J: TRBJ2-2
D: -
DNA: TGTGCCAGCAGCTTGTACAGGCACGGTCACACCGGGGAGCTGTTTTTT
CDR3: CASSLYRHGHTGELFF

size: -
V: TRBV11-2
J: TRBJ2-1
D: -
DNA: TGTGCCAGCAGCTTTGTCGGGAGTAAGATTGAGCAGTTCTTC
CDR3: CASSFVGSKIEQFF

size: -
V: TRBV19
J: TRBJ2-2
D: -
DNA: TGTGCCAGTAGTAACGAAAGGACAAGCAGAAACACCGGGGAGCTGTTTTTT
CDR3: CASSNERTSRNTGELFF

size: -
V: TRBV19
J: TRBJ2-2
D: TRBD1
DNA: TGTGCCAGTAGTATGAGGAAAGGCAGGGGGCCCACCGGGGAGCTGTTTTTT
CDR3: CASSMRKGRGPTGELFF

size: -
V: TRBV19
J: TRBJ2-1
D: TRBD2
DNA: TGTGCCAGTAGATCACTAGCGGACTACAATGAGCAGTTCTTC
CDR3: CASRSLADYNEQFF

size: -
V: TRBV11-1
J: TRBJ2-7
D: TRBD2
DNA: TGTGCCAGCAGCTTTCAACCTAGCGGGGGTGGATACGAGCAGTACTTC
CDR3: CASSFQPSGGGYEQYF

size: -
V: TRBV10-3
J: TRBJ2-7
D: -
DNA: TGTGCCATCAGTGAAGGAGGACTCGTGAACTTC
CDR3: CAISEGGLVNF

size: -
V: TRBV11-2
J: TRBJ1-6
D: -
DNA: TGTGCCAGCGGACAACAGGCGTATTCACCCCTCCACTTT
CDR3: CASGQQAYSPLHF

size: -
V: TRBV5-1
J: TRBJ1-1
D: -
DNA: TGCGCCAGCAGCTTGGACAGCATGAACACTGAAGCTTTCTTT
CDR3: CASSLDSMNTEAFF

size: -
V: TRBV25-1
J: TRBJ2-5
D: -
DNA: TGTGCCAGCAGTGAATATACACACCTTGGCGAGACCCAGTACTTC
CDR3: CASSEYTHLGETQYF

size: -
V: TRBV19
J: TRBJ2-1
D: TRBD2
DNA: TGTGCCAGTAGTTCAGCGGGGGTAAAGGTTGAGCAGTTCTTC
CDR3: CASSSAGVKVEQFF

size: -
V: TRBV21-1
J: TRBJ1-5
D: -
DNA: TGTGCCAGCCCCCGGGACAGGACGGATCAGCCCCAGCATTTT
CDR3: CASPRDRTDQPQHF

size: few
V: TRBV27
J: TRBJ2-3
D: -
DNA: TGTGCCAGCAGTTTACGGGGGAGAGTCACAGATACGCAGTATTTT
CDR3: CASSLRGRVTDTQYF

size: -
V: TRBV27
J: TRBJ1-1
D: TRBD1
DNA: TGTGCCAGCAGGACAGGGGGCACTGAAGCTTTCTTT
CDR3: CASRTGGTEAFF

size: -
V: TRBV18
J: TRBJ2-3
D: -
DNA: TGTGCCAGCTCCCCAGGAGGGCGCACAGATACGCAGTATTTT
CDR3: CASSPGGRTDTQYF

size: once
V: TRBV19
J: TRBJ1-2
D: -
DNA: TGTGCCAGTAAGGACACTACAGCCTATGGCTACACCTTC
CDR3: CASKDTTAYGYTF

size: -
V: TRBV18
J: TRBJ1-1
D: TRBD1
DNA: TGTGCCAGCTCAGCTGACAATGCCCTCTCAGGGGGGGAAGCTTTCTTT
CDR3: CASSADNALSGGEAFF

size: -
V: TRBV5-4
J: TRBJ1-2
D: TRBD1
DNA: TGTGCCAGCAGCTTGATGGGGACAGGAACATATGGCTACACCTTC
CDR3: CASSLMGTGTYGYTF

size: once
V: TRBV18
J: TRBJ2-1
D: -
DNA: TGTGCCAGCTCACAAGGACAGAGCTCCTACAATGAGCAGTTCTTC
CDR3: CASSQGQSSYNEQFF

size: -
V: TRBV12-3/TRBV12-4
J: TRBJ1-2
D: TRBD1
DNA: TGTGCCAGCAGTTTAGGGGGACAGGCGGACACCTTC
CDR3: CASSLGGQADTF

size: few
V: TRBV6-4
J: TRBJ1-1
D: TRBD1
DNA: TGTGCCAGCAGTCGGACAGGGGCGGTGGGAACTGAAGCTTTCTTT
CDR3: CASSRTGAVGTEAFF

size: -
V: TRBV6-4
J: TRBJ2-3
D: -
DNA: TGTGCCAGCAGCATAAAGGCGGGCAGCACAGATACGCAGTATTTT
CDR3: CASSIKAGSTDTQYF

size: -
V: TRBV28
J: TRBJ2-4
D: -
DNA: TGTGCCAGCGGCTTAGCCAAAAACATTCAGTACTTC
CDR3: CASGLAKNIQYF

size: -
V: TRBV6-5
J: TRBJ2-7
D: -
DNA: TGTGCCAGCAGTTTGCGGTGGAGCGCCAACTACGAGCAGTACTTC
CDR3: CASSLRWSANYEQYF

size: few
V: TRBV30
J: TRBJ1-2
D: -
DNA: TGTGCCTGGAGCCCCCTGGAGGCAGGGAGGGTTAACTATGGCTACACCTTC
CDR3: CAWSPLEAGRVNYGYTF

size: once
V: TRBV9
J: TRBJ2-3
D: -
DNA: TGTGCCAGCAGCGCCCCGGGCTTTAGCGTGGCAGATACGCAGTATTTT
CDR3: CASSAPGFSVADTQYF

size: -
V: TRBV18
J: TRBJ2-7
D: TRBD1
DNA: TGTGCCAGCTCACCCAGCGCCGGGACAGGGGCCTACGAGCAGTACTTC
CDR3: CASSPSAGTGAYEQYF

size: few
V: TRBV3-1/TRBV3-2
J: TRBJ2-7
D: -
DNA: TGTGCCAGCAGCCCTAGGTACGGACAAGAGCAGTACTTC
CDR3: CASSPRYGQEQYF

size: -
V: TRBV2
J: TRBJ1-3
D: -
DNA: TGTGCCAGCAAGTCTTCACCCTCAGGGGGAAACACCATATATTTT
CDR3: CASKSSPSGGNTIYF

size: once
V: TRBV18
J: TRBJ1-1
D: -
DNA: TGTGCCAGCTCCCCGGACAGCGTGAACACTGAAGCTTTCTTT
CDR3: CASSPDSVNTEAFF

size: -
V: TRBV5-4
J: TRBJ1-2
D: -
DNA: TGTGCCAGCAGTCAGGAGGGCGGGGCCTCTTTTGGCTACACCTTC
CDR3: CASSQEGGASFGYTF